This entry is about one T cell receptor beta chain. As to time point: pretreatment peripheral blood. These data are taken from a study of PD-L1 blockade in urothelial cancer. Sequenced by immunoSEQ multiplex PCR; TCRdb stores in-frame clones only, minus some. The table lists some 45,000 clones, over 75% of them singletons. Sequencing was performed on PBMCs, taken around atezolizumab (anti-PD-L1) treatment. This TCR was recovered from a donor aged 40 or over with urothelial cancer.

The CDR3 nucleotides read TGCACCAGCAGCCCGCCCCCCCGGGACAGCTTCTCCTACGAGCAGTACTTC. It is translated as CTSSPPPRDSFSYEQYF. The chain employs TRBV1 and TRBJ2-7; the DNA was not compared with TRBD1, the D call given in the table. TRBV1 is noted as a pseudogene. This CDR3 region has 17 residues.